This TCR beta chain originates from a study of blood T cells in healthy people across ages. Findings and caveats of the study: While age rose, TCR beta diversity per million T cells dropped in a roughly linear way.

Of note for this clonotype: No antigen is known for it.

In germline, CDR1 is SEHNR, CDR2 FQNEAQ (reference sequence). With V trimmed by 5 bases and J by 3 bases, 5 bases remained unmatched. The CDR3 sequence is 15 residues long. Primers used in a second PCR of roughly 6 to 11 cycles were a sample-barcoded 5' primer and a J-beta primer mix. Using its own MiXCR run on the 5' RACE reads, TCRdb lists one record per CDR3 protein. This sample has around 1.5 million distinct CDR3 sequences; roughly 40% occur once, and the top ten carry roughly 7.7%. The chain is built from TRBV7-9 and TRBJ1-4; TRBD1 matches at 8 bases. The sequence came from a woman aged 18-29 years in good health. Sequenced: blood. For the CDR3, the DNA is TGTGCCAGCAGCGAACAGGGGGTTGCTAATGAAAAACTGTTTTTT. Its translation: CASSEQGVANEKLFF.